The entry below describes one T cell receptor (beta chain). The antigen is not known. Primers included in the PCR were 60 Vbeta and 13 Jbeta primers. Assay: immunoSEQ multiplex PCR; the TCRdb copy retains only in-frame clones and omits some. This table holds 150,000 to 200,000 clones, roughly 80% found once. V lost 0 bases to trimming and J lost 1 base, with 10 bases between them. Germline V gives CDR1 SGDLS, CDR2 YYNGEE. The CDR3 runs 15 residues. This specimen comes from a study of cytomegalovirus exposure and HLA in healthy donors. Study findings and constraints: In a later analysis, HLA-C alleles had the fewest associated TCRs, DRB1 alleles the most. It emerged from a later analysis that several of the most significant clusters appeared to be linked to common viral pathogens. Cytomegalovirus association was assigned to under 200 TCR beta chains. CMV antigen specificity of a few CMV-associated chains was confirmed in vitro.

The TCR was taken from a man in his fifties in good health and CMV-seronegative. The sequenced sample consisted of PBMCs. This chain joins TRBV9 and TRBJ1-1; D not certain. The chain's CDR3 is CASSVDEGSNTEAFF. The CDR3 bases are TGTGCCAGCAGCGTAGATGAGGGTTCGAACACTGAAGCTTTCTTT.